One T cell receptor beta chain is described in this entry. The TCR beta CDR3 regions underwent amplification using RNA transcripts as the source. HTBI primers were employed in a first-round RT-PCR of the TCR CDR3. In TCRdb, the multiplex PCR reads were re-called with MiXCR into one record per CDR3 protein. The sample has hundreds of thousands of distinct CDR3 sequences, 15% to 18% seen once; the top ten hold 14%. The sample originates from a study of T cells in Graves' hyperthyroidism and ophthalmopathy. No progression to ophthalmopathy during 18 months of follow-up defined stable disease. This sequence was found in a woman between 18 and 29 years old with Graves' hyperthyroidism. What was sequenced was blood.

The CDR3 nucleotides are TGTGCCAGCAGGGAACGTGGCTACACCTTC. Translated, it gives CASRERGYTF. The chain has TRBV6-1 and TRBJ1-2, with D unclear. The germline gives CDR1 MNHNS, CDR2 SASEGT. The CDR3 covers 10 residues. Trimming pared 6 bases from V and 7 bases from J, leaving 6 bases between.